The 28 T cell receptor beta chains presented below share a single source sample, sequenced in a study of cytomegalovirus exposure and HLA in healthy donors. Primers: 60 Vbeta forward and 13 Jbeta reverse. Assay: immunoSEQ multiplex PCR; the TCRdb copy retains only in-frame clones and omits some. This sample lists fewer than 70,000 clones; its ten largest clones have approximately 5.3%. The specimen was PBMCs. These receptors were collected from a man between 25 and 39 years old in good health and CMV-seropositive.

The rearrangement uses TRBV30 and TRBJ2-3, with TRBD2 identical over 11 bases. V lost 3 bases to trimming and J lost 8 bases; unmatched junction nucleotides: 7. Germline lookup yields CDR1 GTSNPN and CDR2 SVGIG (reference sequence). CDR3 length equals 14 residues. DNA for the CDR3: TGTGCCTGGAGATTAGCGGGAGGGCAGGGTACGCAGTATTTT. It specifies CAWRLAGGQGTQYF.

This rearrangement joins TRBV15 to TRBJ2-7, with a tentative D call TRBD1 (5 bases). The V end was cut by 8 bases, the J end by 3 bases, with 14 bases between. The CDR3 covers 13 residues. Germline assignment: CDR1 LNHNV and CDR2 YYDKDF (reference sequence). The CDR3 DNA follows: TGTGCCACCCGGCAGGGTGCTGGCTACGAGCAGTACTTC. Amino acid sequence: CATRQGAGYEQYF. The full variable domain, completed using reference TRBV15 and TRBJ2-7, is DAMVIQNPRYQVTQFGKPVTLSCSQTLNHNVMYWYQQKSSQAPKLLFHYYDKDFNNEADTPDNFQSRRPNTSFCFLDIRSPGLGDTAMYLCATRQGAGYEQYFGPGTRLTVT.

V usage is TRBV5-4 and J usage is TRBJ2-5; TRBD1 matches at 9 bases. Germline V gene data show CDR1 as SGHNT and CDR2 as YYREEE (reference sequence). The CDR3 extends over 14 amino acids. Trimming removed 4 bases from V and 4 bases from J; junction bases left unmatched: 5. CDR3 sequence reads: CASSPTGGRETQYF. CDR3 DNA: TGTGCCAGCAGCCCGACAGGGGGGAGAGAGACCCAGTACTTC.

The genes are TRBV4-1 and TRBJ2-7; TRBD1 aligns across 7 bases. V lost 3 bases to trimming and J lost 2 bases; unmatched junction nucleotides: 13. The germline CDR1 and CDR2 sequences are MGHRA and YSYEKL. The CDR3 is 17 residues long. Here the CDR3 reads CASSHSTGQLSAYEQYF. The CDR3 DNA follows: TGCGCCAGCAGCCACTCGACAGGGCAGTTGAGTGCCTACGAGCAGTACTTC.

About this clone: An end of the junction does not agree with germline; a read error may underlie this. This CDR3 is also generated by other DNA sequences in the sample. J is TRBJ2-1 and V is TRBV30; TRBD2 aligns across 8 bases. CDR1 is GTSNPN and CDR2 is SVGIG in the germline V gene (reference sequence). CDR3 size: 15 residues. The DNA for the CDR3 is TGTGCCGGGAGTGAGGCACCGGGGGGGCCAATGAAGCAGTTCTTC. Translating gives CAGSEAPGGPMKQFF.

The V call is TRBV11-2, the J call TRBJ2-1, with TRBD1 matching 8 bases. The CDR3 is 14 residues long. J lost 9 bases, V lost 4 bases, and 8 bases had no gene match. Looked up from germline, CDR1 is SGHAT and CDR2 is FQNNGV. CDR3 protein: CASSSPRTGLEQFF. CDR3 coding DNA: TGTGCCAGCAGCTCTCCTCGGACAGGGCTTGAGCAGTTCTTC.

The chain combines TRBV2 with TRBJ2-5; possible D gene TRBD2, 6 bases. Germline V gives CDR1 SNHLY, CDR2 FYNNEI. Trimming shortened V by 3 bases and J by 2 bases, and 13 bases separated the two germline ends. The CDR3 covers 15 residues. CDR3 loop: CASSDGVAVQETQYF. CDR3 nucleotide sequence: TGTGCCAGCAGTGATGGGGTAGCGGTACAAGAGACCCAGTACTTC.

The CDR3 is CASSDDSTDQPQHF. The CDR3 nucleotides read TGTGCCAGCAGCGATGACTCTACCGATCAGCCCCAGCATTTT. The chain recombines TRBV6-1 with TRBJ1-5; D ambiguous. Germline V gene lookup returns CDR1 MNHNS and CDR2 SASEGT. The CDR3 sequence is 14 residues long. V shed 6 bases and J shed 5 bases, with 14 bases lying between them.

The CDR3: CAWSVNMGAYEQYF. CDR3 DNA sequence: TGTGCCTGGAGTGTAAATATGGGCGCCTACGAGCAGTACTTC. The chain uses TRBV30 and TRBJ2-7; D ambiguous. V dropped 0 bases and J dropped 2 bases, with 11 bases sitting between them. The CDR3 runs 14 residues. Germline V gene sequence: CDR1 GTSNPN, CDR2 SVGIG (reference sequence).

The chain couples TRBV11-1 to TRBJ2-5; 13 nucleotides match TRBD2. Germline CDR1 SGHAT, CDR2 FQDESV (reference sequence). The CDR3 sequence is 16 residues long. Trimming removed 4 bases from V and 3 bases from J; junction bases left unmatched: 5. CDR3 sequence: CASSSTGTSGKETQYF. In nucleotides, the CDR3 is TGTGCCAGCAGCTCGACCGGGACTAGCGGGAAAGAGACCCAGTACTTC.

V is TRBV19 and J is TRBJ2-5, with 10 bases matching TRBD2. CDR3 length: 15 residues. Unmatched junction bases numbered 4, after V lost 5 bases and J lost 1 base. Germline V gene data show CDR1 as LNHDA and CDR2 as SQIVND (reference sequence). The CDR3 protein is CASSSSGGPQETQYF. Written as DNA, the CDR3 is TGTGCCAGTAGTTCTAGCGGGGGCCCCCAAGAGACCCAGTACTTC. Filled out from reference TRBV19 and TRBJ2-5, the complete variable domain reads DGGITQSPKYLFRKEGQNVTLSCEQNLNHDAMYWYRQDPGQGLRLIYYSQIVNDFQKGDIAEGYSVSREKKESFPLTVTSAQKNPTAFYLCASSSSGGPQETQYFGPGTRLLVL.

This chain uses TRBV4-1 with TRBJ2-7; 8 bases map to TRBD1. Germline V gene sequence: CDR1 MGHRA, CDR2 YSYEKL. After removal of 4 bases from V and 7 bases from J, the junction contained 6 bases not matched to a gene. This CDR3 is built from 13 residues. This CDR3 reads CASSPGQGREQYF. Written as DNA, the CDR3 is TGCGCCAGCAGCCCCGGACAGGGTCGAGAGCAGTACTTC.

CDR3 DNA: TGTGCCACCAGCAGTTTCCCTCATCTGCGGGACTTCAATTCACCCCTCCACTTT. Amino acid sequence: CATSSFPHLRDFNSPLHF. The rearrangement links TRBV15 to TRBJ1-6, with a tentative D call TRBD1 (5 bases). Germline CDR1 LNHNV, CDR2 YYDKDF (reference sequence). The germline V and J ends were trimmed by 3 bases and 7 bases, with 22 bases remaining between them. The CDR3 sequence is 18 residues long.

The chain carries TRBV4-1 and TRBJ1-3; 8 positions agree with TRBD1. Germline V gives CDR1 MGHRA, CDR2 YSYEKL. Germline trimming cut 3 bases from V and 0 bases from J; bases unmatched to any gene: 13. CDR3 length equals 19 residues. Here the CDR3 DNA reads TGCGCCAGCAGCCAGGAACCGGGACAGGACGACTTCTCTGGAAACACCATATATTTT. It is translated as CASSQEPGQDDFSGNTIYF.

V and J are TRBV6-5 and TRBJ2-7; no firm D call. V lost 4 bases to trimming and J lost 3 bases, with 13 bases between them. Germline CDR1 MNHEY, CDR2 SVGAGI. The CDR3 spans 14 residues. The CDR3 loop is CASSLAISDYEQYF. The CDR3 DNA reads as TGTGCCAGCAGTTTAGCCATCAGCGACTACGAGCAGTACTTC.

A note on this clone: This sample includes further DNA sequences coding for the same CDR3. V is TRBV6-4 and J is TRBJ2-3; 10 bases fit TRBD2. V trimming: 3 bases; J trimming: 1 base; junction bases outside the gene matches: 1. Germline-derived CDR1 and CDR2 are MRHNA and SNTAGT. This CDR3 comprises 15 residues. The CDR3 reads CASSESGGGTDTQYF. The CDR3 DNA reads TGTGCCAGCAGTGAGAGCGGGGGGGGCACAGATACGCAGTATTTT.

This clone is called medium-sized based on its frequency. The V call is TRBV6-4, the J call TRBJ1-4; 9 bases agree with TRBD1. The germline gives CDR1 MRHNA, CDR2 SNTAGT. CDR3 length: 14 residues. Trimming took 6 bases from V and 5 from J; bases not matched to a gene: 4. CDR3 bases: TGTGCCAGCAGCCCCGGGACAGGGAATGAAAAACTGTTTTTT. Translated: CASSPGTGNEKLFF.

The V gene is TRBV25-1, the J gene TRBJ2-3; D may be TRBD2 (6 bases). V lost 1 base and J 2 bases, leaving 10 bases between the germline ends. Germline V gene data show CDR1 as MGHDK and CDR2 as SYGVNS. The CDR3 loop spans 15 amino acids. CDR3 amino acids: CASSEWGVTTDTQYF. CDR3 coding DNA: TGTGCCAGCAGTGAATGGGGGGTAACCACAGATACGCAGTATTTT.

This chain connects TRBV30 to TRBJ1-1, with D unclear. V lost 0 bases, J lost 0 bases, and 11 bases lay in between. This CDR3 is built from 15 residues. The germline V gene has CDR1 GTSNPN and CDR2 SVGIG (reference sequence). CDR3 sequence reads: CAWSVIGRMNTEAFF. The CDR3 bases are TGTGCCTGGAGTGTAATTGGGAGGATGAACACTGAAGCTTTCTTT.

The CDR3 here is CASSYGGISYNEQFF. In DNA, the CDR3 is TGTGCCAGCAGTTACGGCGGGATCTCCTACAATGAGCAGTTCTTC. The V and J genes are TRBV6-5 and TRBJ2-1; maybe TRBD2 (6 bases). The CDR3 runs to 15 residues. From germline, CDR1 is MNHEY and CDR2 SVGAGI. V lost 2 bases, J lost 0 bases, and 8 bases lay in between.

This chain joins TRBV6-4 and TRBJ2-1, with D perhaps TRBD2 (7 bases). The CDR3 is 15 residues long. Germline lookup yields CDR1 MRHNA and CDR2 SNTAGT. The ends were cut back, 8 bases at V and 9 bases at J, with 23 bases in the middle. CDR3 amino acids: CASSLEGGGQGEQFF. In DNA form, the CDR3 reads TGTGCCAGCTCACTTGAGGGGGGGGGCCAGGGTGAGCAGTTCTTC.

V and J are TRBV30 and TRBJ2-3; D call uncertain. CDR1 is GTSNPN and CDR2 is SVGIG in the germline V gene (reference sequence). This CDR3 spans 13 amino acids. V lost 4 bases and J lost 1, with 9 bases in between. The CDR3 DNA reads TGTGCCTGGACAGGTTTTCGCACAGATACGCAGTATTTT. As protein: CAWTGFRTDTQYF.

The chain recombines TRBV6-1 with TRBJ1-2, with TRBD1 matching 12 bases. This CDR3 comprises 15 residues. Germline V lookup: CDR1 MNHNS, CDR2 SASEGT. The V gene end was trimmed by 3 bases and the J gene end by 3 bases; junction bases not matched to a gene: 2. The CDR3 reads CASSEGQGAYYGYTF. In DNA form, the CDR3 reads TGTGCCAGCAGTGAGGGACAGGGGGCCTACTATGGCTACACCTTC.

V usage is TRBV6-5 and J usage is TRBJ2-7, with TRBD2 matching 7 bases. The V segment lost 4 bases and the J segment 2 bases; nucleotides outside the gene matches: 11. The CDR3 loop spans 16 amino acids. Germline V gives CDR1 MNHEY, CDR2 SVGAGI. The CDR3 is CASSSQLGGNPYEQYF. The CDR3 region has the DNA TGTGCCAGCAGTTCGCAATTGGGAGGGAATCCCTACGAGCAGTACTTC.

The CDR3 DNA is TGTGCCAGTAGTTTGGCGGGAGGATCCTACGAGCAGTACTTC. Translation: CASSLAGGSYEQYF. The chain is built from TRBV19 and TRBJ2-7; 8 bases fit TRBD2. V lost 5 bases to trimming and J lost 1 base; unmatched junction nucleotides: 4. The CDR3 consists of 14 residues. Germline assignment: CDR1 LNHDA and CDR2 SQIVND (reference sequence).

The J gene is TRBJ1-2, the V gene TRBV15; TRBD1 aligns across 10 bases. Germline CDR1 is LNHNV and CDR2 is YYDKDF (reference sequence). V shed 1 base and J 4 bases; nucleotides not matched to a gene: 3. This CDR3 is 15 amino acids long. CDR3 coding DNA: TGTGCCACCAGCAGAGGGACAGGGGGAGCCTATGGCTACACCTTC. As protein: CATSRGTGGAYGYTF.

The chain employs TRBV5-4 and TRBJ2-7; 8 bases fit TRBD2. The CDR3 consists of 14 residues. Germline trimming cut 4 bases from V and 7 bases from J; bases unmatched to any gene: 10. Germline V gene data show CDR1 as SGHNT and CDR2 as YYREEE (reference sequence). The CDR3 protein is CASSTTSGRGEQYF. CDR3 DNA sequence: TGTGCCAGCAGCACAACTAGCGGCCGCGGGGAGCAGTACTTC.

The rearrangement uses TRBV7-3 and TRBJ2-6; 7 nucleotides agree with TRBD1. Germline loops: CDR1 SGHTA, CDR2 FQGTGA. This CDR3 has 17 amino acids. V lost 4 bases and J lost 3; bases outside the gene matches: 9. The CDR3: CASSSSRTGGGANVLTF. CDR3 nucleotides: TGTGCCAGCAGCTCCTCACGGACAGGTGGTGGGGCCAACGTCCTGACTTTC. Full variable domain (rest looked up from reference TRBV7-3 and TRBJ2-6): GAGVSQTPSNKVTEKGKYVELRCDPISGHTALYWYRQSLGQGPEFLIYFQGTGAADDSGLPNDRFFAVRPEGSVSTLKIQRTERGDSAVYLCASSSSRTGGGANVLTFGAGSRLTVL.